The 10 T cell receptor beta chains given below trace back to one sample, sequenced in a study of blood T cell repertoires in COVID-19. Generated by immunoSEQ multiplex PCR, the TCRdb table keeps only in-frame clones and is missing some. The repertoire includes around 45,000 clones, around nine tenths of them detected once, and 15% to 20% sits in the top ten. The sample was peripheral blood. The receptors come from a man between 60 and 75 years old with active or convalescent COVID-19.

The chain carries TRBV15 and TRBJ1-2; 12 positions match TRBD1. V was pared by 2 bases and J by 0 bases, with 7 bases of the junction left unmatched. The length of the CDR3 is 18 residues. Germline CDR1 and CDR2: LNHNV and YYDKDF (reference sequence). CDR3 residues: CATSRLPGQGASNYGYTF. As DNA, the CDR3 is TGTGCCACCAGCAGACTACCGGGACAGGGGGCTTCTAACTATGGCTACACCTTC.

This chain joins TRBV6-5 and TRBJ2-3; 7 nucleotides align to TRBD1. V dropped 5 bases and J dropped 6; count of bases not matched to a gene: 8. The germline CDR1 and CDR2 sequences are MNHEY and SVGAGI. The CDR3 loop spans 14 amino acids. The CDR3 region is CASSRQGAQDTQYF. The CDR3 bases are TGTGCCAGCAGTAGACAGGGCGCACAGGATACGCAGTATTTT.

The chain couples TRBV4-2 to TRBJ2-1, with TRBD1 matching over 11 bases. The germline V gene encodes CDR1 LGHNA and CDR2 YNFKEQ. This CDR3 has 17 residues. J was trimmed by 7 bases and V by 4 bases; bases with no gene match: 12. Written as DNA, the CDR3 is TGTGCCAGCAGCCGCCATTATGGACAGGGGGCTCCGAATGAGCAGTTCTTC. It translates to CASSRHYGQGAPNEQFF.

J is TRBJ1-3 and V is TRBV7-8; 9 nucleotides line up with TRBD1. CDR1 and CDR2 (germline): SGHVS, FQNEAQ. The CDR3 is made up of 15 amino acids. Trimming took 4 bases from V and 8 from J; bases not matched to a gene: 9. This chain's CDR3 is CASSSAGQGFYTIYF. In DNA, the CDR3 is TGTGCCAGCAGCTCAGCGGGACAGGGCTTTTACACCATATATTTT. Complete variable domain (other parts from reference TRBV7-8 and TRBJ1-3): GAGVSQSPRYKVAKRGQDVALRCDPISGHVSLFWYQQALGQGPEFLTYFQNEAQLDKSGLPSDRFFAERPEGSVSTLKIQRTQQEDSAVYLCASSSAGQGFYTIYFGEGSWLTVV.

J is TRBJ2-1 and V is TRBV12-3 or TRBV12-4, with D tentatively TRBD2 (6 bases). The CDR3 sequence is 12 residues long. Trimming removed 8 bases at V and 7 bases at J, with 12 bases between. Here the CDR3 DNA reads TGTGCCAGCTTACGTGGGGGGAATGAGCAGTTCTTC. Translated: CASLRGGNEQFF.

The chain joins TRBV7-2 to TRBJ2-7; D is perhaps TRBD1 (5 bases). The CDR3 contains 14 residues. Germline CDR1 is SGHTA and CDR2 is FQGNSA. V lost 2 bases to trimming and J lost 1 base, with 9 bases between them. CDR3 residues: CASSLRQGSYEQYF. The CDR3, as DNA: TGTGCCAGCAGCTTAAGGCAGGGTTCCTACGAGCAGTACTTC. The whole variable domain, remainder taken from reference TRBV7-2 and TRBJ2-7, is GAGVSQSPSNKVTEKGKDVELRCDPISGHTALYWYRQSLGQGLEFLIYFQGNSAPDKSGLPSDRFSAERTGGSVSTLTIQRTQQEDSAVYLCASSLRQGSYEQYFGPGTRLTVT.

V and J are TRBV5-8 and TRBJ2-7; D possibly corresponds to TRBD1 (5 bases). This CDR3 comprises 14 residues. Trimming pared 0 bases from V and 3 bases from J, leaving 10 bases between. Germline V gene lookup returns CDR1 SGHTS and CDR2 YDEGEE. CDR3 sequence (DNA): TGTGCCAGCAGCTTGGCAGGGCTCGACTACGAGCAGTACTTC. Encoded protein: CASSLAGLDYEQYF.

This chain uses TRBV28 with TRBJ1-1; D gene ambiguous. This CDR3 spans 13 amino acids. From germline, CDR1 is MDHEN and CDR2 SYDVKM. V was cut by 5 bases and J by 5 bases, with 12 bases left in between. This CDR3 reads CASSPPGVTEAFF. As DNA, the CDR3 is TGTGCCAGCAGTCCCCCCGGGGTTACTGAAGCTTTCTTT.

This clone occurred once. The rearrangement uses TRBV5-4 and TRBJ2-3; tentatively, D is TRBD2 (7 bases). This CDR3 spans 16 amino acids. Germline V gene data show CDR1 as SGHNT and CDR2 as YYREEE (reference sequence). Trimming shortened V by 5 bases and J by 0 bases, and 16 bases separated the two germline ends. For the CDR3, the DNA is TGTGCCAGCAGTCCTGGGGGGGCCCCAAGCACAGATACGCAGTATTTT. This codes for CASSPGGAPSTDTQYF.

The V call is TRBV27, the J call TRBJ1-1; D gene unclear. The germline CDR1 and CDR2 sequences are MNHEY and SMNVEV (reference sequence). The V and J ends lost 6 bases and 1 base respectively, with 15 bases between them. This CDR3 comprises 15 residues. CDR3: CASRPIISGNTEAFF. DNA for the CDR3: TGTGCCAGCAGACCTATCATCTCGGGGAACACTGAAGCTTTCTTT.